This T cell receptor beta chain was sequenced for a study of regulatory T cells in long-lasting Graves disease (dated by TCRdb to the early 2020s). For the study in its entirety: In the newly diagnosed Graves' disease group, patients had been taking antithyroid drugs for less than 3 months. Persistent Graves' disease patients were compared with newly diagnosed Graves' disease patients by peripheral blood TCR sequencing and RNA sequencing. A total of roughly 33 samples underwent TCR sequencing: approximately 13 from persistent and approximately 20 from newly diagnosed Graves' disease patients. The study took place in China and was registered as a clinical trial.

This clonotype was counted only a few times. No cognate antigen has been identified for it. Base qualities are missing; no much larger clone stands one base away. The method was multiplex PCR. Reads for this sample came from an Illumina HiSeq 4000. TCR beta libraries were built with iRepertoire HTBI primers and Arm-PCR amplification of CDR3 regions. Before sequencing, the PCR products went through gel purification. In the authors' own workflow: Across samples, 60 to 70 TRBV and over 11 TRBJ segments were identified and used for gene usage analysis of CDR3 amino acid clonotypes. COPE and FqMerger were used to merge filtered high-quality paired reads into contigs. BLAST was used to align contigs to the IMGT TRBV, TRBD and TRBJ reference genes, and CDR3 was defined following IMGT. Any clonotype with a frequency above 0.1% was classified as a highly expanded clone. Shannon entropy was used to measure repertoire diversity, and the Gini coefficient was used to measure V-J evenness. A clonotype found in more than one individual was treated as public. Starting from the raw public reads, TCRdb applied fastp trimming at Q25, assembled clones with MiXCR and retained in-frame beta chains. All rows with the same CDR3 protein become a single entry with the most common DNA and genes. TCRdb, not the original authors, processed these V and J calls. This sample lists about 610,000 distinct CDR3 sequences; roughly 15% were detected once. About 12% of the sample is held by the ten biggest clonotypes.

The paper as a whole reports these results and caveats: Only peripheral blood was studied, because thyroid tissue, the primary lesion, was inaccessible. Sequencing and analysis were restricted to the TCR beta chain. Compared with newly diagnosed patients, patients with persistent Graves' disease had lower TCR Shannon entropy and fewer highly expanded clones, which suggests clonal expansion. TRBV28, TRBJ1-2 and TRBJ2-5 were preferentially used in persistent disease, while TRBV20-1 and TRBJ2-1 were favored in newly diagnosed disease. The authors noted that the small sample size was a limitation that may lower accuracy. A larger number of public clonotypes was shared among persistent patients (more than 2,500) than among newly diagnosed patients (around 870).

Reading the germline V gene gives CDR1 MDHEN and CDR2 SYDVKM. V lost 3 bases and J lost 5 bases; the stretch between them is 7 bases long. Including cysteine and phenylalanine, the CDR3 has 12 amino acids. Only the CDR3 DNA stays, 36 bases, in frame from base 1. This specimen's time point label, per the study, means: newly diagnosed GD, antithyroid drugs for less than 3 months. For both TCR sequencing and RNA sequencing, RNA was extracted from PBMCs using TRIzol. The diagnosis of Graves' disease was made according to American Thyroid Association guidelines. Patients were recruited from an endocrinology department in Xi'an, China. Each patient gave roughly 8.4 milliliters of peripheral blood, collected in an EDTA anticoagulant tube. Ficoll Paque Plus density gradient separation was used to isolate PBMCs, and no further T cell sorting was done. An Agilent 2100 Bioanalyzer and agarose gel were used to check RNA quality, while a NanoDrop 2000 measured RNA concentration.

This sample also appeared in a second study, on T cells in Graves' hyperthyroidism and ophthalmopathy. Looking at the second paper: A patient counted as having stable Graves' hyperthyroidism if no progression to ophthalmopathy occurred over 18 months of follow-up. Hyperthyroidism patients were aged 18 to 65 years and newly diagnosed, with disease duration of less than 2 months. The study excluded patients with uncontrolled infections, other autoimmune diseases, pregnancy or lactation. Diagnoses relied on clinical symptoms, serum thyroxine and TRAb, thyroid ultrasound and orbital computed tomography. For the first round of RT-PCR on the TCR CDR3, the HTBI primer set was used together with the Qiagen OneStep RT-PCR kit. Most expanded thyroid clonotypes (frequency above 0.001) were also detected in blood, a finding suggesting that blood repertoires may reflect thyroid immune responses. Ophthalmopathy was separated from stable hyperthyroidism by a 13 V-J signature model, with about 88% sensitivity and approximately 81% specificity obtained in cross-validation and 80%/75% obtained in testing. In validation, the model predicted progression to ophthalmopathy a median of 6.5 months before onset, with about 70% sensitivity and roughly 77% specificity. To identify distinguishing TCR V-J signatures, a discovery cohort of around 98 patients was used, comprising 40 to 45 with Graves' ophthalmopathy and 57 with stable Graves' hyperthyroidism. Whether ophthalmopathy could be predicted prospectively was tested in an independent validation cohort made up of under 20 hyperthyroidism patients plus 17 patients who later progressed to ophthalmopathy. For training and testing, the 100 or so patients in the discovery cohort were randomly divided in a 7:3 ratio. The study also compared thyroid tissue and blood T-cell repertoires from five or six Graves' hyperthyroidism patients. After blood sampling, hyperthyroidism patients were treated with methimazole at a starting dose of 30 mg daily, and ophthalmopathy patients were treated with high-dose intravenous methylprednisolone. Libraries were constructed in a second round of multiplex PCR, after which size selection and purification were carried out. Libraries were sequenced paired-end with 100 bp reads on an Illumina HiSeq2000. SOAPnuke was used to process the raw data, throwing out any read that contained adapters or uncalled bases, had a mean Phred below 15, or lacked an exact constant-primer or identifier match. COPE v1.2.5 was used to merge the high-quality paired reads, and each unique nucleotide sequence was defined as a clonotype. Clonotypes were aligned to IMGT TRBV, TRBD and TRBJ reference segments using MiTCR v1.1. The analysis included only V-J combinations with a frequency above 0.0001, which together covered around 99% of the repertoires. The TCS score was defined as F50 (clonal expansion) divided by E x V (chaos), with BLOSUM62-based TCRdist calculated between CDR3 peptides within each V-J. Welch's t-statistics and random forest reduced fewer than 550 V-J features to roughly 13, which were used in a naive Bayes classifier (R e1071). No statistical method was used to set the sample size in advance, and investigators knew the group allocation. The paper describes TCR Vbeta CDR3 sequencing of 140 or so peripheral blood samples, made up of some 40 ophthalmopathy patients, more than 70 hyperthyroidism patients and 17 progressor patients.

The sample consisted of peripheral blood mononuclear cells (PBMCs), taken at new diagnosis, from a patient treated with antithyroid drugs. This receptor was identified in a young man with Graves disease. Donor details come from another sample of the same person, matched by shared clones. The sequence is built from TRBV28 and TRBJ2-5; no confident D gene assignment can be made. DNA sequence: TGTGCCAGCAGTTTCCCCAGGGAGACCCAGTACTTC. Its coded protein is CASSFPRETQYF.